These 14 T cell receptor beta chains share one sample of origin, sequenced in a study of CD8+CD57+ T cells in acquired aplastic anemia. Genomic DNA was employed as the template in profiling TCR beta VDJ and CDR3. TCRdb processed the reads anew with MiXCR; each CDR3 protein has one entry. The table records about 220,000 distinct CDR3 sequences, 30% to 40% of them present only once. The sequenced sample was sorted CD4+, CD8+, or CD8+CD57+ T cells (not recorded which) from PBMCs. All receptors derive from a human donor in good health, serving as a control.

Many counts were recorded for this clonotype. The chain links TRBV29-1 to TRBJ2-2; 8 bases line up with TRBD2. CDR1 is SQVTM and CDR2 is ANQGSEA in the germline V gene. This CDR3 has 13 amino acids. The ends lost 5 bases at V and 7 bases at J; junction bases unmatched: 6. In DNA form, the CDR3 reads TGCAGCGTTAACGGGGGGGCCGTCGGGGAGCTGTTTTTT. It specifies CSVNGGAVGELFF.

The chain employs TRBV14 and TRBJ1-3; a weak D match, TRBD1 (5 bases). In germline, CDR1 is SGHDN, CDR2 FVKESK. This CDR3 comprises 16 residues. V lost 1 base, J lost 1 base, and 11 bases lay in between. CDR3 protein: CASSQGQLRSGNTIYF. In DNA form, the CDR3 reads TGTGCCAGCAGCCAAGGACAGCTTCGTTCTGGAAACACCATATATTTT. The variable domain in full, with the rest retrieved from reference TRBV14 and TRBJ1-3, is EAGVTQFPSHSVIEKGQTVTLRCDPISGHDNLYWYRRVMGKEIKFLLHFVKESKQDESGMPNNRFLAERTGGTYSTLKVQPAELEDSGVYFCASSQGQLRSGNTIYFGEGSWLTVV.

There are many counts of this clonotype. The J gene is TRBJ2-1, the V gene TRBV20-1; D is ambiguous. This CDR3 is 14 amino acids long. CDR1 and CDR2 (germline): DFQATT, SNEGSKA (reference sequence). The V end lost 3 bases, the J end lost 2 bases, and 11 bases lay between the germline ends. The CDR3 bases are TGCAGTGCTAGTATCGGTGGCCCCTACAATGAGCAGTTCTTC. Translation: CSASIGGPYNEQFF.

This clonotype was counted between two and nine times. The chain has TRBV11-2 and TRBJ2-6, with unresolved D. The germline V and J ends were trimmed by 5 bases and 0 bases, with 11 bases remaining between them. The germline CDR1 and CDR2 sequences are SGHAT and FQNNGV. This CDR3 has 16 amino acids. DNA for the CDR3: TGTGCCAGCAGCCTCCAGCGACGCTCTGGGGCCAACGTCCTGACTTTC. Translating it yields CASSLQRRSGANVLTF.

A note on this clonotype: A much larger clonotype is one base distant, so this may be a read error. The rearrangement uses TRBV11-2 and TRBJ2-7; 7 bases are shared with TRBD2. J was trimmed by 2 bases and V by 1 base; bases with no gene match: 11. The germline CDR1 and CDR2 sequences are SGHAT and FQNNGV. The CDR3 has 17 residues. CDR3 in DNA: TGTGCCAGCAGCTTAGGCGCGACTAACGGGGGGACCTACGAGCAGTACTTC. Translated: CASSLGATNGGTYEQYF.

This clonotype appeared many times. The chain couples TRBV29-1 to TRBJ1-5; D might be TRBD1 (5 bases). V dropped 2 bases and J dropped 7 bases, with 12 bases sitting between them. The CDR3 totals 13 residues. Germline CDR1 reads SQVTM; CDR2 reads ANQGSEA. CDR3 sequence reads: CSVELFPGQPQHF. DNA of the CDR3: TGCAGCGTTGAACTGTTCCCAGGGCAGCCCCAGCATTTT.

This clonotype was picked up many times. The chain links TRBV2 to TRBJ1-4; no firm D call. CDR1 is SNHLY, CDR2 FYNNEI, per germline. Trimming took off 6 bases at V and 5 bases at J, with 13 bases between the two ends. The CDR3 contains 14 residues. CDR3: CASSEHFPNEKLFF. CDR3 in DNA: TGTGCCAGCAGCGAACACTTTCCGAATGAAAAACTGTTTTTT.

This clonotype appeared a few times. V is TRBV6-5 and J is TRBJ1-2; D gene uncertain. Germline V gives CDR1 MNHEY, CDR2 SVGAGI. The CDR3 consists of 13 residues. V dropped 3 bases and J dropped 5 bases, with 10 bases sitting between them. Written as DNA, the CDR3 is TGTGCCAGCAGTTATCAAGGGATATATGGCTACACCTTC. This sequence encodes CASSYQGIYGYTF.

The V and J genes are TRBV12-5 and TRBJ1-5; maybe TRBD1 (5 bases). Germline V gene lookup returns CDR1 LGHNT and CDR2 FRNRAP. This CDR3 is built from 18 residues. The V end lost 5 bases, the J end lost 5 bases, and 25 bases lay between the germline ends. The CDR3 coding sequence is TGTGCTAGTGGTCCAAACTGGTGGCAGGGTTTTCTTCATCAGCCCCAGCATTTT. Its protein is CASGPNWWQGFLHQPQHF.

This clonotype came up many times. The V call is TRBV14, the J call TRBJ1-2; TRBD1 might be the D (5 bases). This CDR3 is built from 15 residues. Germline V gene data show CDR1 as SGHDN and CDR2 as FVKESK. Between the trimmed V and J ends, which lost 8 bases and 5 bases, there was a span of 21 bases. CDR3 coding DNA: TGTGCCAGCGGTCCGATCGGGGCGGAATCTTATGGCTACACCTTC. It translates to CASGPIGAESYGYTF.

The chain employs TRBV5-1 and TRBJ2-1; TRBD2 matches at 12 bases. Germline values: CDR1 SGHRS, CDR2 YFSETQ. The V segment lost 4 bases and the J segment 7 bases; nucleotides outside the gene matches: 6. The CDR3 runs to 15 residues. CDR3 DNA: TGCGCCAGCAGCGGAGGGACTAGCGGGCAAAATGAGCAGTTCTTC. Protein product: CASSGGTSGQNEQFF.

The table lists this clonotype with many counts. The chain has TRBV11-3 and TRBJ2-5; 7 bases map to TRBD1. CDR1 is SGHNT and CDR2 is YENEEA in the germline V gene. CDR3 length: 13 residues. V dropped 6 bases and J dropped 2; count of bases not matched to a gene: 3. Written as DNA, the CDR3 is TGTGCCAGCAGTTGGACAGGTCAAGAGACCCAGTACTTC. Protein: CASSWTGQETQYF.

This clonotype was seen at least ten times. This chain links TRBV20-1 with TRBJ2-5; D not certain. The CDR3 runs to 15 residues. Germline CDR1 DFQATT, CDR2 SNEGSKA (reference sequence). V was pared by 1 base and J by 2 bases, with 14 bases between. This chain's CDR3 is CSARVSQPVQETQYF. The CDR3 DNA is TGCAGTGCTAGAGTGAGTCAGCCAGTTCAAGAGACCCAGTACTTC.

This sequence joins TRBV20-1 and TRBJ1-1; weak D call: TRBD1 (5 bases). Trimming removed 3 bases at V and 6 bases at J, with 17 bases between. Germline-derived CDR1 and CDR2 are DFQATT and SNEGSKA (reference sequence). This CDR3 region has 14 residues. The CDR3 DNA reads TGCAGTGCTAGTAACTTGGTCGGGGGTTCTGAAGCTTTCTTT. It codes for CSASNLVGGSEAFF.